Below are 28 T cell receptor beta chains sequenced from a single sample in a study of control samples from healthy donors and cancer patients. Repertoires were generated with immunoSEQ multiplex PCR, while TCRdb's copy carries only in-frame clones and drops some. The profile shows tens of thousands of clones, roughly 83% of them singletons. Sample: PBMCs. Receptors originate from a man aged 65 to 79 with lung cancer.

The chain is built from TRBV4-3 and TRBJ2-6; D gene ambiguous. Germline lookup yields CDR1 LGHNA and CDR2 YSLEER. The ends were cut back, 0 bases at V and 0 bases at J, with 6 bases in the middle. CDR3 length: 16 amino acids. Written as DNA, the CDR3 is TGCGCCAGCAGCCAAGATGAGTTCTCTGGGGCCAACGTCCTGACTTTC. Translation: CASSQDEFSGANVLTF.

The chain recombines TRBV6-2 or TRBV6-3 with TRBJ2-7; 8 bases are shared with TRBD2. The CDR3 sequence is 15 residues long. In germline, CDR1 is MNHEY, CDR2 SVGEGT. With V trimmed by 5 bases and J by 5 bases, 11 bases remained unmatched. This chain's CDR3 is CASSTPRTSRNEQYF. The CDR3 DNA reads as TGTGCCAGCAGTACCCCCCGGACTAGCCGTAACGAGCAGTACTTC.

The rearrangement uses TRBV10-3 and TRBJ1-1, with TRBD1 matching over 7 bases. V lost 3 bases and J lost 0; bases outside the gene matches: 7. There are 16 residues in the CDR3. Germline CDR1 and CDR2: ENHRY and SYGVKD. The CDR3 spells CAISDKQGSMNTEAFF. DNA of the CDR3: TGTGCCATCAGTGATAAACAGGGGAGCATGAACACTGAAGCTTTCTTT.

The chain is built from TRBV30 and TRBJ2-7; D not certain. Between the trimmed V and J ends, which lost 2 bases and 5 bases, there was a span of 19 bases. The CDR3 runs 15 residues. Germline V lookup: CDR1 GTSNPN, CDR2 SVGIG (reference sequence). This CDR3 is CAWSYFQLDTNEQYF. DNA of the CDR3: TGTGCCTGGAGTTATTTCCAGTTGGATACTAACGAGCAGTACTTC. The full variable domain, rest sourced from reference TRBV30 and TRBJ2-7, is SQTIHQWPATLVQPVGSPLSLECTVEGTSNPNLYWYRQAAGRGLQLLFYSVGIGQISSEVPQNLSASRPQDRQFILSSKKLLLSDSGFYLCAWSYFQLDTNEQYFGPGTRLTVT.

V gene TRBV4-1 combines with J gene TRBJ1-5; D ambiguous. The germline CDR1 and CDR2 sequences are MGHRA and YSYEKL. Trimming pared 0 bases from V and 0 bases from J, leaving 12 bases between. The CDR3 length is 17 residues. The DNA for the CDR3 is TGCGCCAGCAGCCAAGATCCCCAGCCGTATAGCAATCAGCCCCAGCATTTT. Translated, it gives CASSQDPQPYSNQPQHF.

This rearrangement joins TRBV7-2 to TRBJ2-5; D remains unclear. Germline assignment: CDR1 SGHTA and CDR2 FQGNSA. The CDR3 is 14 residues long. V lost 2 bases and J 5 bases, leaving 12 bases between the germline ends. The CDR3 DNA sequence: TGTGCCAGCAGCTTAATTCGCGTCGCTGAGACCCAGTACTTC. Translating it yields CASSLIRVAETQYF.

Comment on this clone: An end of the junction differs from the germline gene, which may be a read error. This rearrangement joins TRBV9 to TRBJ2-3, with TRBD2 matching 9 bases. Germline CDR1 and CDR2: SGDLS and YYNGEE. There are 14 residues in the CDR3. DNA of the CDR3: TGTGCCAGCAGCGTCGGGACTAGCATAGATACGCAGTATTTT. Its translation is CASSVGTSIDTQYF.

This clone was found many times. J is TRBJ2-5 and V is TRBV27; D is undetermined. Germline values: CDR1 MNHEY, CDR2 SMNVEV (reference sequence). V lost 5 bases and J lost 5, with 15 bases in between. The CDR3 has 14 residues. DNA for the CDR3: TGTGCCAGCAGTCCCGGCCCTGGGATGGAGACCCAGTACTTC. It is translated as CASSPGPGMETQYF.

This chain joins TRBV10-3 and TRBJ1-5, with 9 positions matching TRBD1. The CDR3 runs 14 residues. Germline lookup yields CDR1 ENHRY and CDR2 SYGVKD. V shed 8 bases and J 3 bases; nucleotides not matched to a gene: 5. The CDR3 spells CAIGGQGTNQPQHF. CDR3 bases: TGTGCCATCGGAGGACAGGGGACCAATCAGCCCCAGCATTTT.

The chain links TRBV3-1 (or the pseudogene TRBV3-2) to TRBJ1-6; TRBD1 matches 9 bases. The CDR3 has 16 residues. Germline trimming cut 0 bases from V and 6 bases from J; bases unmatched to any gene: 3. The germline gives CDR1 LGHDT, CDR2 YNNKEL (reference sequence). For the CDR3, the DNA is TGTGCCAGCAGCCAAGAACAGGGGGCGATTAATTCACCCCTCCACTTT. Amino acids: CASSQEQGAINSPLHF.

V usage is TRBV6-5 and J usage is TRBJ1-2; TRBD1 matches at 9 bases. CDR3 size: 15 residues. The V and J ends lost 6 bases and 7 bases, in that order; junction bases with no gene match: 12. CDR1 and CDR2 from the germline V gene are MNHEY and SVGAGI. This CDR3 is CASSIMRTGGGGYTF. The CDR3 DNA reads TGTGCCAGCAGCATAATGAGAACAGGGGGCGGTGGCTACACCTTC.

The genes are TRBV6-5 and TRBJ2-5; D is uncertain. Per the germline V gene, CDR1 is MNHEY and CDR2 is SVGAGI. The CDR3 has 11 residues. Trimming pared 8 bases from V and 5 bases from J, leaving 9 bases between. DNA for the CDR3: TGTGCCAGCGCGCATGGGGAGACCCAGTACTTC. Translated: CASAHGETQYF.

In nucleotides, the CDR3 is TGTGCCAGCAGCGAAACTAGCGTGGGCACAGATACGCAGTATTTT. Translation gives CASSETSVGTDTQYF. This chain joins TRBV7-3 and TRBJ2-3; 7 bases match TRBD2. The CDR3 totals 15 residues. The V segment lost 5 bases and the J segment 1 base; nucleotides outside the gene matches: 6. Germline loops: CDR1 SGHTA, CDR2 FQGTGA.

The table lists this clone with a count of one. V is TRBV7-2 and J is TRBJ2-3, with a weak D call TRBD1 (6 bases). This CDR3 is 16 amino acids long. The ends were cut back, 0 bases at V and 1 base at J, with 11 bases in the middle. The V gene's germline CDR1 is SGHTA and CDR2 FQGNSA. The CDR3 is CASSLAGAYRTDTQYF. The DNA of the CDR3 is TGTGCCAGCAGCTTAGCGGGGGCGTACCGCACAGATACGCAGTATTTT. The whole variable domain, filled in from reference TRBV7-2 and TRBJ2-3, reads GAGVSQSPSNKVTEKGKDVELRCDPISGHTALYWYRQSLGQGLEFLIYFQGNSAPDKSGLPSDRFSAERTGGSVSTLTIQRTQQEDSAVYLCASSLAGAYRTDTQYFGPGTRLTVL.

J is TRBJ2-7 and V is TRBV11-2; 12 bases fit TRBD2. Germline assignment: CDR1 SGHAT and CDR2 FQNNGV. The length of the CDR3 is 16 residues. V shed 3 bases, J shed 0 bases, and the junction held 3 bases outside the gene matches. The CDR3 loop is CASSFTSGGPSYEQYF. The CDR3 DNA follows: TGTGCCAGCAGCTTTACTAGCGGGGGGCCCTCCTACGAGCAGTACTTC. The variable domain in full, completed from reference TRBV11-2 and TRBJ2-7, reads EAGVAQSPRYKIIEKRQSVAFWCNPISGHATLYWYQQILGQGPKLLIQFQNNGVVDDSQLPKDRFSAERLKGVDSTLKIQPAKLEDSAVYLCASSFTSGGPSYEQYFGPGTRLTVT.

V and J are TRBV6-5 and TRBJ2-7; unclear D gene. The CDR3 runs to 15 residues. Germline V gene sequence: CDR1 MNHEY, CDR2 SVGAGI. V lost 1 base to trimming and J lost 5 bases, with 15 bases between them. CDR3 DNA: TGTGCCAGCAGTTACTTCATTCCAAGGACCCACGAGCAGTACTTC. It specifies CASSYFIPRTHEQYF.

The rearrangement links TRBV7-2 to TRBJ1-1, with a possible D match to TRBD1 (5 bases). The CDR3 totals 12 residues. Germline CDR1 SGHTA, CDR2 FQGNSA. The V gene lost 2 bases and the J gene lost 9 bases, with 10 bases spanning the gap. The CDR3 loop is CASSLWGRQAFF. The DNA for the CDR3 is TGTGCCAGCAGCTTATGGGGCCGACAAGCTTTCTTT.

The chain has TRBV5-5 and TRBJ2-3, with D uncertain. The CDR3 is 13 amino acids. V lost 4 bases and J 3 bases, leaving 9 bases between the germline ends. Germline V gene data show CDR1 as SGHKS and CDR2 as YYEKEE (reference sequence). The CDR3 here is CASSPPATDTQYF. In DNA form, the CDR3 reads TGTGCCAGCAGCCCGCCCGCGACAGATACGCAGTATTTT.

The chain couples TRBV19 to TRBJ2-1, with 8 bases aligning to TRBD2. The CDR3 loop spans 18 amino acids. From germline, CDR1 is LNHDA and CDR2 SQIVND (reference sequence). Germline trimming cut 2 bases from V and 6 bases from J; bases unmatched to any gene: 15. The CDR3 bases are TGTGCCAGTAGTATACCCCCTCGTCCTAGCGGGCTACGCAATGAGCAGTTCTTC. Protein: CASSIPPRPSGLRNEQFF.

This clone appeared once. V is TRBV7-2 and J is TRBJ2-1; 7 nucleotides line up with TRBD2. CDR3 length equals 16 residues. Germline V gene sequence: CDR1 SGHTA, CDR2 FQGNSA. V dropped 3 bases and J dropped 0; count of bases not matched to a gene: 5. CDR3 residues: CASSLFGGSSYNEQFF. The DNA for the CDR3 is TGTGCCAGCAGCTTGTTCGGGGGGAGCTCCTACAATGAGCAGTTCTTC.

The genes are TRBV6-2 or TRBV6-3 and TRBJ2-7; D gene uncertain. The CDR3 extends over 13 amino acids. Germline CDR1 MNHEY, CDR2 SVGEGT. The ends were cut back, 2 bases at V and 6 bases at J, with 11 bases in the middle. As DNA, the CDR3 is TGTGCCAGCAGTTACAACGAGTACGGCGAGCAGTACTTC. Translation gives CASSYNEYGEQYF.

The chain is built from TRBV6-5 and TRBJ2-5, with 10 positions matching TRBD2. The germline V gene encodes CDR1 MNHEY and CDR2 SVGAGI. This CDR3 is 15 amino acids long. The V gene end was trimmed by 6 bases and the J gene end by 4 bases; junction bases not matched to a gene: 8. DNA of the CDR3: TGTGCCAGCAGCCCAGGGAGCGGGGGGGCAGAGACCCAGTACTTC. Amino acid sequence: CASSPGSGGAETQYF.

The chain recombines TRBV5-6 with TRBJ1-2, with D perhaps matching TRBD1 (5 bases). CDR1 is SGHDT, CDR2 YYEEEE, per germline. The length of the CDR3 is 15 residues. Trimming removed 4 bases from V and 3 bases from J, with 16 bases in between. Written as DNA, the CDR3 is TGTGCCAGCAGCGACCTGGGAGGGGCAGACTATGGCTACACCTTC. It yields the protein CASSDLGGADYGYTF.

This clone appeared once. The chain is built from TRBV5-4 and TRBJ2-2; 8 bases agree with TRBD1. Germline V gene sequence: CDR1 SGHNT, CDR2 YYREEE (reference sequence). After removal of 0 bases from V and 4 bases from J, the junction contained 8 bases not matched to a gene. This CDR3 has 17 residues. CDR3 in amino acids: CASSLVGRGLVTGELFF. The CDR3, as DNA: TGTGCCAGCAGCTTGGTAGGCAGGGGGCTCGTCACCGGGGAGCTGTTTTTT.

In DNA, the CDR3 is TGCGCCAGCAGCTTGGGAGGACAGGGGGCCGGCGGAGAGACCCAGTACTTC. Translation: CASSLGGQGAGGETQYF. This chain connects TRBV5-1 to TRBJ2-5; the match to TRBD1 covers 11 bases. The CDR3 is 17 amino acids. Germline lookup yields CDR1 SGHRS and CDR2 YFSETQ. V shed 0 bases, J shed 4 bases, and the junction held 8 bases outside the gene matches.

The J gene is TRBJ1-2, the V gene TRBV6-5, with 7 bases fitting TRBD1. The length of the CDR3 is 14 residues. V dropped 8 bases and J dropped 5; count of bases not matched to a gene: 11. CDR1 and CDR2 (germline): MNHEY, SVGAGI. CDR3 loop: CASYSRGTAYGYTF. The CDR3 DNA reads TGTGCCAGCTACTCCCGAGGGACAGCTTATGGCTACACCTTC.

The genes are TRBV9 and TRBJ1-6, with 7 bases aligning to TRBD1. Germline V gene sequence: CDR1 SGDLS, CDR2 YYNGEE. The CDR3 length is 17 residues. Trimming took 4 bases from V and 0 from J; bases not matched to a gene: 7. DNA for the CDR3: TGTGCCAGCAGCACACGTCGGGACAGCTCCTATAATTCACCCCTCCACTTT. Protein product: CASSTRRDSSYNSPLHF.

V gene TRBV6-5 combines with J gene TRBJ2-1, with D maybe TRBD2 (5 bases). Germline loops: CDR1 MNHEY, CDR2 SVGAGI. Trimming cost V 5 bases and J 8 bases, with 16 bases left between them. The CDR3 totals 14 residues. The DNA of the CDR3 is TGTGCCAGCAGTAGACGGACTCGCTTGGATGAGCAGTTCTTC. Its translation is CASSRRTRLDEQFF.